A selection of T cell receptor beta chains follows, all from one sample in a study of CD8+ T cells in alopecia areata. TCRdb's copy holds only in-frame clones and misses some; the assay was immunoSEQ multiplex PCR. Among 210,000 or so clones listed, approximately 70% were seen once. Source: CD4+ T cells sorted from blood, taken at week 44, from a patient treated with tofacitinib. These receptors all come from a human donor with alopecia areata. Both conserved end residues are part of each CDR3. The D gene is left open where the match is weak. Part of the rows lack a size; the others show once, few, many or a class for expanded clones.

V gene: TRBV9
D gene: -
J gene: TRBJ1-1
clone size: -
CDR3 protein: CASSLVGAGGEAFF
CDR3 DNA: TGTGCCAGCAGCTTGGTGGGGGCCGGGGGTGAAGCTTTCTTT

V gene: TRBV29-1
D gene: TRBD1
J gene: TRBJ2-2
clone size: -
CDR3 protein: CSVGQGANTGELFF
CDR3 DNA: TGCAGCGTCGGACAGGGGGCGAACACCGGGGAGCTGTTTTTT

V gene: TRBV15
D gene: -
J gene: TRBJ2-4
clone size: -
CDR3 protein: CATSRDGQTYTKNIQYF
CDR3 DNA: TGTGCCACCAGCAGAGATGGGCAGACGTACACAAAAAACATTCAGTACTTC

V gene: TRBV10-3
D gene: -
J gene: TRBJ1-6
clone size: -
CDR3 protein: CAISDDVSAYNSPLHF
CDR3 DNA: TGTGCCATCAGTGATGACGTGAGTGCCTATAATTCACCCCTCCACTTT

V gene: TRBV7-9
D gene: -
J gene: TRBJ1-1
clone size: -
CDR3 protein: CASSYPGRTNTEAFF
CDR3 DNA: TGTGCCAGCAGCTATCCGGGACGAACGAACACTGAAGCTTTCTTT

V gene: TRBV7-9
D gene: -
J gene: TRBJ1-2
clone size: -
CDR3 protein: CASSKDGGNYGYTF
CDR3 DNA: TGTGCCAGCAGCAAAGACGGGGGTAACTATGGCTACACCTTC

V gene: TRBV27
D gene: -
J gene: TRBJ2-7
clone size: -
CDR3 protein: CASSWGRPDPYEQYF
CDR3 DNA: TGTGCCAGCAGTTGGGGACGCCCGGACCCCTACGAGCAGTACTTC

V gene: TRBV29-1
D gene: -
J gene: TRBJ2-4
clone size: -
CDR3 protein: CSVTGGRGNIQYF
CDR3 DNA: TGCAGCGTTACCGGGGGCCGGGGGAACATTCAGTACTTC

V gene: TRBV7-7
D gene: TRBD2
J gene: TRBJ2-1
clone size: once
CDR3 protein: CASSHGAGTSVNEQFF
CDR3 DNA: TGTGCCAGCAGCCATGGAGCCGGGACTAGCGTCAATGAGCAGTTCTTC

V gene: TRBV30
D gene: TRBD1
J gene: TRBJ1-3
clone size: -
CDR3 protein: CAWSSQGQGTGNTIYF
CDR3 DNA: TGTGCCTGGAGTTCACAAGGACAGGGGACGGGAAACACCATATATTTT

V gene: TRBV14
D gene: TRBD2
J gene: TRBJ2-1
clone size: -
CDR3 protein: CASSQEARGGRQFF
CDR3 DNA: TGTGCCAGCAGCCAAGAGGCCCGGGGGGGCAGGCAGTTCTTC

V gene: TRBV4-3
D gene: -
J gene: TRBJ2-1
clone size: many
CDR3 protein: CASSPRRDSYNEQFF
CDR3 DNA: TGCGCCAGCAGCCCAAGGCGGGACAGTTACAATGAGCAGTTCTTC

V gene: TRBV2
D gene: -
J gene: TRBJ2-7
clone size: -
CDR3 protein: CASSFLEQYF
CDR3 DNA: TGTGCCAGCAGCTTCCTTGAGCAGTACTTC

V gene: TRBV27
D gene: -
J gene: TRBJ1-2
clone size: -
CDR3 protein: CASRTVYGYTF
CDR3 DNA: TGTGCCAGCAGGACAGTCTATGGCTACACCTTC

V gene: TRBV6-1
D gene: -
J gene: TRBJ2-1
clone size: few
CDR3 protein: CASRGGVVGNEQFF
CDR3 DNA: TGTGCCAGCAGGGGCGGGGTAGTAGGCAATGAGCAGTTCTTC

V gene: TRBV29-1
D gene: -
J gene: TRBJ1-1
clone size: once
CDR3 protein: CSVGTTNLGAFF
CDR3 DNA: TGCAGCGTTGGGACAACGAACTTAGGAGCTTTCTTT

V gene: TRBV11-3
D gene: TRBD1
J gene: TRBJ2-2
clone size: -
CDR3 protein: CASSFGTGSRHLNTGELFF
CDR3 DNA: TGTGCCAGCAGCTTCGGGACAGGGTCTCGTCATCTAAACACCGGGGAGCTGTTTTTT

V gene: TRBV19
D gene: -
J gene: TRBJ2-3
clone size: -
CDR3 protein: CASSMAGLNTQYF
CDR3 DNA: TGTGCCAGTAGTATGGCAGGGCTAAATACGCAGTATTTT

V gene: TRBV7-2
D gene: TRBD2
J gene: TRBJ2-3
clone size: once
CDR3 protein: CASSLLAGEDTQYF
CDR3 DNA: TGTGCCAGCAGCCTACTAGCGGGGGAGGATACGCAGTATTTT

V gene: TRBV5-1
D gene: -
J gene: TRBJ1-5
clone size: -
CDR3 protein: CASSLNSDQPQHF
CDR3 DNA: TGCGCCAGCAGCTTGAACTCCGATCAGCCCCAGCATTTT

V gene: TRBV2
D gene: -
J gene: TRBJ1-2
clone size: -
CDR3 protein: CASGSGLYYGYTF
CDR3 DNA: TGTGCCAGCGGATCCGGGCTATACTATGGCTACACCTTC

V gene: TRBV19
D gene: -
J gene: TRBJ2-5
clone size: few
CDR3 protein: CASSLQGIQETQYF
CDR3 DNA: TGTGCCAGTAGTCTCCAGGGGATCCAAGAGACCCAGTACTTC

V gene: TRBV2
D gene: -
J gene: TRBJ2-3
clone size: -
CDR3 protein: CASSEQGSTDTQYF
CDR3 DNA: TGTGCCAGCAGTGAACAGGGAAGCACAGATACGCAGTATTTT

V gene: TRBV29-1
D gene: TRBD2
J gene: TRBJ2-7
clone size: once
CDR3 protein: CSVKSGLVFEQYF
CDR3 DNA: TGCAGCGTTAAGTCGGGACTAGTGTTCGAGCAGTACTTC

V gene: TRBV30
D gene: TRBD1
J gene: TRBJ1-4
clone size: -
CDR3 protein: CAWNRDRGEKLFF
CDR3 DNA: TGTGCCTGGAATCGGGACAGGGGTGAAAAACTGTTTTTT

V gene: TRBV5-1
D gene: TRBD1
J gene: TRBJ1-6
clone size: once
CDR3 protein: CASSPGTGTRDSPLHF
CDR3 DNA: TGCGCCAGCAGCCCCGGGACAGGAACGAGGGATTCACCCCTCCACTTT

V gene: TRBV5-1
D gene: -
J gene: TRBJ2-5
clone size: -
CDR3 protein: CASSLARAETQYF
CDR3 DNA: TGCGCCAGCAGCTTGGCAAGGGCAGAGACCCAGTACTTC

V gene: TRBV5-6
D gene: -
J gene: TRBJ2-7
clone size: -
CDR3 protein: CASSSRGVYGGKQYF
CDR3 DNA: TGTGCCAGCAGCTCAAGAGGGGTTTATGGAGGCAAGCAGTACTTC

V gene: TRBV5-6
D gene: -
J gene: TRBJ2-2
clone size: -
CDR3 protein: CASSLPTVAGELFF
CDR3 DNA: TGTGCCAGCAGCTTGCCAACAGTAGCCGGGGAGCTGTTTTTT

V gene: TRBV20-1
D gene: -
J gene: TRBJ2-1
clone size: -
CDR3 protein: CSGGNNEQFF
CDR3 DNA: TGCAGTGGAGGGAACAATGAGCAGTTCTTC

V gene: TRBV5-1
D gene: -
J gene: TRBJ2-5
clone size: -
CDR3 protein: CASSWSRGPTQETQYF
CDR3 DNA: TGCGCCAGCAGCTGGTCGCGGGGGCCGACCCAAGAGACCCAGTACTTC

V gene: TRBV29-1
D gene: -
J gene: TRBJ2-3
clone size: -
CDR3 protein: CNRRRREKIGTQYF
CDR3 DNA: TGCAACCGGCGACGAAGGGAGAAGATTGGTACGCAGTATTTT

V gene: TRBV7-2
D gene: -
J gene: TRBJ1-5
clone size: few
CDR3 protein: CASSSRMGEPQHF
CDR3 DNA: TGTGCCAGCAGCTCTAGGATGGGGGAGCCCCAGCATTTT

V gene: TRBV4-1
D gene: -
J gene: TRBJ2-3
clone size: -
CDR3 protein: CASSQEPQGGISTDTQYF
CDR3 DNA: TGCGCCAGCAGCCAAGAGCCCCAGGGGGGGATAAGCACAGATACGCAGTATTTT

V gene: TRBV10-3
D gene: TRBD1
J gene: TRBJ1-6
clone size: -
CDR3 protein: CAISESIGTVNSPLHF
CDR3 DNA: TGTGCCATCAGTGAGTCGATCGGGACAGTCAATTCACCCCTCCACTTT

V gene: TRBV25-1
D gene: TRBD1
J gene: TRBJ1-1
clone size: -
CDR3 protein: CASSPGQGSEAFF
CDR3 DNA: TGTGCCAGCAGTCCGGGACAGGGTTCTGAAGCTTTCTTT

V gene: TRBV6-6
D gene: TRBD1
J gene: TRBJ2-7
clone size: -
CDR3 protein: CASSYPTTTDRGQYF
CDR3 DNA: TGTGCCAGCAGTTACCCTACTACTACGGACAGGGGCCAGTACTTC

V gene: TRBV7-2
D gene: -
J gene: TRBJ2-7
clone size: -
CDR3 protein: CASSLGTRALGEQYF
CDR3 DNA: TGTGCCAGCAGCTTGGGCACCAGGGCCTTGGGAGAGCAGTACTTC

V gene: TRBV6-5
D gene: -
J gene: TRBJ1-4
clone size: -
CDR3 protein: CASSYSTASNEKLFF
CDR3 DNA: TGTGCCAGCAGTTACTCGACCGCATCTAATGAAAAACTGTTTTTT

V gene: TRBV7-9
D gene: -
J gene: TRBJ2-2
clone size: -
CDR3 protein: CASSKSGTLTGELFF
CDR3 DNA: TGTGCCAGCAGCAAATCCGGGACTCTGACCGGGGAGCTGTTTTTT

V gene: TRBV5-1
D gene: -
J gene: TRBJ1-5
clone size: few
CDR3 protein: CASSLEHPNQPQHF
CDR3 DNA: TGCGCCAGCAGCTTGGAACACCCGAATCAGCCCCAGCATTTT

V gene: TRBV5-1
D gene: -
J gene: TRBJ1-2
clone size: -
CDR3 protein: CATSQDQGNYGYTF
CDR3 DNA: TGCGCCACCTCCCAAGACCAGGGGAACTATGGCTACACCTTC

V gene: TRBV7-2
D gene: -
J gene: TRBJ1-5
clone size: once
CDR3 protein: CASSYRQPQHF
CDR3 DNA: TGTGCCAGCAGCTACCGTCAGCCCCAGCATTTT

V gene: TRBV7-2
D gene: -
J gene: TRBJ1-1
clone size: -
CDR3 protein: CASSLGGGAEAFF
CDR3 DNA: TGTGCCAGCAGCTTAGGCGGTGGGGCTGAAGCTTTCTTT

V gene: TRBV30
D gene: -
J gene: TRBJ2-3
clone size: -
CDR3 protein: CAWGIARTSTVPDTQYF
CDR3 DNA: TGTGCCTGGGGCATTGCGAGGACCTCGACAGTCCCAGATACGCAGTATTTT

V gene: TRBV19
D gene: -
J gene: TRBJ2-3
clone size: few
CDR3 protein: CASCRGGGATDTQYF
CDR3 DNA: TGTGCCAGTTGTCGGGGCGGAGGGGCCACAGATACGCAGTATTTT

V gene: TRBV29-1
D gene: -
J gene: TRBJ1-2
clone size: few
CDR3 protein: CSARTRGGYTF
CDR3 DNA: TGCAGCGCCCGGACAAGGGGTGGCTACACCTTC

V gene: TRBV29-1
D gene: -
J gene: TRBJ1-2
clone size: -
CDR3 protein: CTFRGTYGYTF
CDR3 DNA: TGCACCTTCCGAGGGACCTATGGCTACACCTTC

V gene: TRBV30
D gene: -
J gene: TRBJ1-2
clone size: -
CDR3 protein: CAWKDRHYGYTF
CDR3 DNA: TGTGCCTGGAAAGACAGGCACTATGGCTACACCTTC

V gene: TRBV15
D gene: -
J gene: TRBJ1-5
clone size: -
CDR3 protein: CATSRDASGGFQGQPQHF
CDR3 DNA: TGTGCCACCAGCAGAGATGCTTCCGGGGGTTTTCAGGGTCAGCCCCAGCATTTT

V gene: TRBV4-3
D gene: -
J gene: TRBJ1-2
clone size: -
CDR3 protein: CASSQEGGTPFYGYTF
CDR3 DNA: TGCGCCAGCAGCCAAGAGGGAGGGACACCATTCTATGGCTACACCTTC

V gene: TRBV29-1
D gene: -
J gene: TRBJ1-2
clone size: -
CDR3 protein: CSVSGNDYGYTF
CDR3 DNA: TGCAGCGTATCAGGGAATGACTATGGCTACACCTTC

V gene: TRBV9
D gene: TRBD1
J gene: TRBJ2-1
clone size: -
CDR3 protein: CASSAGTGQYNEQFF
CDR3 DNA: TGTGCCAGCAGCGCCGGGACAGGGCAATACAATGAGCAGTTCTTC

V gene: TRBV25-1
D gene: -
J gene: TRBJ2-5
clone size: -
CDR3 protein: CASSEITFQETQYF
CDR3 DNA: TGTGCCAGCAGTGAAATTACCTTCCAAGAGACCCAGTACTTC

V gene: TRBV30
D gene: -
J gene: TRBJ2-2
clone size: few
CDR3 protein: CAWSAQLNTGELFF
CDR3 DNA: TGTGCCTGGAGTGCCCAGCTTAACACCGGGGAGCTGTTTTTT

V gene: TRBV15
D gene: -
J gene: TRBJ1-2
clone size: -
CDR3 protein: CATSTGEANYGYTF
CDR3 DNA: TGTGCCACCAGCACAGGGGAAGCTAACTATGGCTACACCTTC